Presented here are 10 T cell receptor beta chains from one specimen sequenced in a study of shared clonotypes between healthy human individuals. TCRdb's copy holds only in-frame clones and misses some; the assay was immunoSEQ multiplex PCR. The top ten clones hold about 1.5% of a sample with about 1 million clones, about 76% of them seen once. Sequencing was performed on memory CD4+ T cells sorted from blood. Described subset: CD45RA-negative fraction. The receptors stem from a man between 18 and 29 years old in good health.

This clone was detected ten times or more. The rearrangement joins TRBV15 to TRBJ1-3, with a possible D match to TRBD1 (5 bases). Looked up from germline, CDR1 is LNHNV and CDR2 is YYDKDF (reference sequence). Trimming stripped 5 bases from V and 3 bases from J, with 8 bases between. The length of the CDR3 is 13 residues. DNA of the CDR3: TGTGCCACCAGCCAGACAGATGGAAACACCATATATTTT. Amino acid sequence: CATSQTDGNTIYF.

The chain recombines TRBV5-1 with TRBJ2-3, with 7 nucleotides matching TRBD2. The V segment lost 1 base and the J segment 0 bases; nucleotides outside the gene matches: 2. CDR1 and CDR2 (germline): SGHRS, YFSETQ. This CDR3 region has 15 residues. The CDR3 region has the DNA TGCGCCAGCAGCTTGCCGCGGGGGAGCACAGATACGCAGTATTTT. This encodes CASSLPRGSTDTQYF.

CDR3 amino acids: CASSRDRGDETQYF. In DNA form, the CDR3 reads TGTGCCAGCAGTCGTGACAGGGGGGACGAGACCCAGTACTTC. The chain links TRBV27 to TRBJ2-5, with TRBD1 matching over 9 bases. V was pared by 5 bases and J by 5 bases, with 6 bases of the junction left unmatched. The CDR3 totals 14 residues. Germline assignment: CDR1 MNHEY and CDR2 SMNVEV (reference sequence).

The rearrangement uses TRBV7-2 and TRBJ1-5; 8 bases are shared with TRBD1. V lost 5 bases, J lost 2 bases, and 5 bases stayed unmatched. The V gene's germline CDR1 is SGHTA and CDR2 FQGNSA. The CDR3 is made up of 15 amino acids. The CDR3 bases are TGTGCCAGCAGCGCCGGGACAGGTCGCAATCAGCCCCAGCATTTT. This codes for CASSAGTGRNQPQHF. The full variable domain, rest sourced from reference TRBV7-2 and TRBJ1-5, is GAGVSQSPSNKVTEKGKDVELRCDPISGHTALYWYRQSLGQGLEFLIYFQGNSAPDKSGLPSDRFSAERTGGSVSTLTIQRTQQEDSAVYLCASSAGTGRNQPQHFGDGTRLSIL.

This clone was recorded once. The chain is built from TRBV6-1 and TRBJ2-5; D possibly corresponds to TRBD2 (5 bases). CDR3 size: 13 residues. CDR1 is MNHNS, CDR2 SASEGT, per germline. Trimming took off 1 base at V and 3 bases at J, with 6 bases between the two ends. The CDR3 reads CASSEGLKETQYF. The CDR3 DNA sequence: TGTGCCAGCAGTGAAGGACTAAAAGAGACCCAGTACTTC.

The rearrangement uses TRBV5-6 and TRBJ2-7, with D possibly being TRBD2 (5 bases). The CDR3 covers 16 residues. In germline, CDR1 is SGHDT, CDR2 YYEEEE. The V end lost 3 bases, the J end lost 4 bases, and 20 bases lay between the germline ends. The CDR3 here is CASSSSRLGGFYEQYF. Here the CDR3 DNA reads TGTGCCAGCAGCTCGTCCCGATTAGGAGGTTTTTACGAGCAGTACTTC. The full variable domain, with the rest looked up from reference TRBV5-6 and TRBJ2-7, is DAGVTQSPTHLIKTRGQQVTLRCSPKSGHDTVSWYQQALGQGPQFIFQYYEEEERQRGNFPDRFSGHQFPNYSSELNVNALLLGDSALYLCASSSSRLGGFYEQYFGPGTRLTVT.

This sequence joins TRBV18 and TRBJ1-2; D perhaps matches TRBD1 (5 bases). This CDR3 spans 13 amino acids. Germline V gives CDR1 KGHSH, CDR2 LQKENI. V lost 4 bases and J 5 bases, leaving 11 bases between the germline ends. CDR3 protein: CASSHGTDYGYTF. The CDR3 nucleotides are TGTGCCAGCTCACACGGGACGGATTATGGCTACACCTTC.

This chain's CDR3 is CASSVEVRANEQFF. The CDR3 DNA reads as TGTGCCAGCAGCGTAGAGGTCAGGGCGAATGAGCAGTTCTTC. The J gene is TRBJ2-1, the V gene TRBV9; possibly TRBD1 for D (5 bases). CDR3 length: 14 amino acids. Germline V lookup: CDR1 SGDLS, CDR2 YYNGEE. V lost 0 bases and J 7 bases, leaving 11 bases between the germline ends.

V usage is TRBV9 and J usage is TRBJ1-1; TRBD1 is a possible D gene (5 bases). V lost 4 bases, J lost 0 bases, and 7 bases lay in between. Germline assignment: CDR1 SGDLS and CDR2 YYNGEE. This CDR3 contains 13 residues. CDR3 region: CASSWGMNTEAFF. CDR3 DNA: TGTGCCAGCAGCTGGGGGATGAACACTGAAGCTTTCTTT.

This clone was picked up a small number of times. The genes are TRBV2 and TRBJ1-2, with 7 bases lining up with TRBD1. CDR3 length: 14 amino acids. The V segment lost 6 bases and the J segment 8 bases; nucleotides outside the gene matches: 12. CDR1 is SNHLY and CDR2 is FYNNEI in the germline V gene. CDR3 in amino acids: CASRSDRLSAGYTF. Written as DNA, the CDR3 is TGTGCCAGCAGATCGGACAGGCTGAGTGCGGGCTACACCTTC. Looking up the rest from reference TRBV2 and TRBJ1-2 gives the full variable domain: EPEVTQTPSHQVTQMGQEVILRCVPISNHLYFYWYRQILGQKVEFLVSFYNNEISEKSEIFDDQFSVERPDGSNFTLKIRSTKLEDSAMYFCASRSDRLSAGYTFGSGTRLTVV.